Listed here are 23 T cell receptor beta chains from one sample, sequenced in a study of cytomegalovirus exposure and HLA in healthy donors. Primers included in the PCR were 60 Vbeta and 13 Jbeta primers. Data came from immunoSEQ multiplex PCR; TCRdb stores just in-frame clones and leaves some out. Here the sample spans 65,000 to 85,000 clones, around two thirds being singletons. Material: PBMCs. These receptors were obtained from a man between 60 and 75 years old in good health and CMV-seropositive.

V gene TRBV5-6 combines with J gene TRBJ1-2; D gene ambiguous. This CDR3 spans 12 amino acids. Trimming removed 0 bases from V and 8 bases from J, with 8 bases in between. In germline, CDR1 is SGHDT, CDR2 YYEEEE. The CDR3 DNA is TGTGCCAGCAGCTTGGGAGCGGGCGGCTACACCTTC. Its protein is CASSLGAGGYTF.

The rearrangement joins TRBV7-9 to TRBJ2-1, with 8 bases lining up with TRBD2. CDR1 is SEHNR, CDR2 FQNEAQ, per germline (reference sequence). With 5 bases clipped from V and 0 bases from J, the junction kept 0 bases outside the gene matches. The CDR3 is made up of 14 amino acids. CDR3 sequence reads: CASSAGGSYNEQFF. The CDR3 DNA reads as TGTGCCAGCAGCGCGGGGGGCTCCTACAATGAGCAGTTCTTC.

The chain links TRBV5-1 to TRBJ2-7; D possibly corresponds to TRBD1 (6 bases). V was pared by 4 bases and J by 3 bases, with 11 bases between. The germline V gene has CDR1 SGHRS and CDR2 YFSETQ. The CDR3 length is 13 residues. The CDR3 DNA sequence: TGCGCCAGCAGCGCCGGACAGCTCTACGAGCAGTACTTC. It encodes CASSAGQLYEQYF.

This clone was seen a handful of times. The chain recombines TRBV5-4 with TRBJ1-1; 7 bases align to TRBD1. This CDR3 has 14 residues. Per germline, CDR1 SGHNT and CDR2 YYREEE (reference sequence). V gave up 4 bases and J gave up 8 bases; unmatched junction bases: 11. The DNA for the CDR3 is TGTGCCAGCAGCCCGGGACAGCGGACGATCGAAGCTTTCTTT. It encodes CASSPGQRTIEAFF.

In nucleotides, the CDR3 is TGTGCCAGCAGCTTACGACTAGCGGGGCCCCCTTTCACAGATACGCAGTATTTT. This translates into CASSLRLAGPPFTDTQYF. The chain couples TRBV7-2 to TRBJ2-3; TRBD2 matches 11 bases. CDR1 is SGHTA and CDR2 is FQGNSA in the germline V gene. Trimming at V came to 2 bases and at J to 2 bases, leaving 9 bases not matched to a gene. This CDR3 comprises 18 residues.

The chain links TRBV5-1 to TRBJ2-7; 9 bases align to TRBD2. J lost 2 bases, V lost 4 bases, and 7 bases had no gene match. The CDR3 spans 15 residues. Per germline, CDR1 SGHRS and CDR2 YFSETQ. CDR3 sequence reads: CASSPGREGAYEQYF. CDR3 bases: TGCGCCAGCAGCCCCGGGCGGGAGGGCGCCTACGAGCAGTACTTC.

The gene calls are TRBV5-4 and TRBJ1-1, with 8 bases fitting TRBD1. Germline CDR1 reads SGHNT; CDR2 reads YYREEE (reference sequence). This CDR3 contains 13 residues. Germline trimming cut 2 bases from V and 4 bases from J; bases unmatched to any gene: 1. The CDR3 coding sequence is TGTGCCAGCAGCTTCAGGGGGCTCACTGAAGCTTTCTTT. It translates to CASSFRGLTEAFF.

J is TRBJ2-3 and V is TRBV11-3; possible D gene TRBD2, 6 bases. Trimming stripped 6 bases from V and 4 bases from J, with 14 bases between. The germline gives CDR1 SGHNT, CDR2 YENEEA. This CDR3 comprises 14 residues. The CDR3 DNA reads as TGTGCCAGCAGTGGAGGACTACTTTCAGATACGCAGTATTTT. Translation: CASSGGLLSDTQYF.

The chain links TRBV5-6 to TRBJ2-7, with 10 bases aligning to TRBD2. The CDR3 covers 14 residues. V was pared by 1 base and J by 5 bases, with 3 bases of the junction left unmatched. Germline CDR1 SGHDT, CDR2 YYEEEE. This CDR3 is CASSLLAGADEQYF. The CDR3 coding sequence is TGTGCCAGCAGCTTGCTAGCGGGAGCCGACGAGCAGTACTTC.

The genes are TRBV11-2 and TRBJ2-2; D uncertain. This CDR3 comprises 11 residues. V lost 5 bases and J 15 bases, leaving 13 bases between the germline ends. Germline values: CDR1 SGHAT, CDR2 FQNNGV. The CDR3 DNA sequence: TGTGCCAGCAGCGAGCCTCGTCAGGTGTTTTTT. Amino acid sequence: CASSEPRQVFF.

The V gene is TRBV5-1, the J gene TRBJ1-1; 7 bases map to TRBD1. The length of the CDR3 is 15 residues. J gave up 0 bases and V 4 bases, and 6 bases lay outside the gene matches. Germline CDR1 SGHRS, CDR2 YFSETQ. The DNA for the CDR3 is TGCGCCAGCAGCCCGGGGGGGACAGTGAACACTGAAGCTTTCTTT. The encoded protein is CASSPGGTVNTEAFF.

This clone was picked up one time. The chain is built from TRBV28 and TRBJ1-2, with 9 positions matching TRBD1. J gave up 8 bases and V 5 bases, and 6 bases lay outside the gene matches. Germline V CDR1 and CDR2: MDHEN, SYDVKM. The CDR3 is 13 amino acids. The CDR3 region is CASSRTGVGGYTF. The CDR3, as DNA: TGTGCCAGCAGTCGGACAGGGGTTGGAGGCTACACCTTC.

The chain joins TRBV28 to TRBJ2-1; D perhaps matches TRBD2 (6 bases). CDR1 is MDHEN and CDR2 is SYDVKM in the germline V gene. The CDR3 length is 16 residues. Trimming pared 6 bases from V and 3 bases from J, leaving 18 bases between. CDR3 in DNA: TGTGCCAGCAGCCCGCCCGGGACTGGCGGCTACAATGAGCAGTTCTTC. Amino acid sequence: CASSPPGTGGYNEQFF.

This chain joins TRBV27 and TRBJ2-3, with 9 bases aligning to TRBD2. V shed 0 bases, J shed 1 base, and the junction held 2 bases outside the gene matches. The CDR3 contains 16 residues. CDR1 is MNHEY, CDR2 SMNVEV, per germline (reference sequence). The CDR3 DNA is TGTGCCAGCAGTTTATCGACTAGCGGACGCACAGATACGCAGTATTTT. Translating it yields CASSLSTSGRTDTQYF.

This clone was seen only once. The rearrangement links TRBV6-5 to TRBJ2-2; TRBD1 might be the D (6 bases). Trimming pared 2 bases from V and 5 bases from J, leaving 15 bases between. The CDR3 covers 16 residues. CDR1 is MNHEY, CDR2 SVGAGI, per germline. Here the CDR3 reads CASSYTGHIATGELFF. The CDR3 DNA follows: TGTGCCAGCAGTTACACGGGACACATCGCAACCGGGGAGCTGTTTTTT.

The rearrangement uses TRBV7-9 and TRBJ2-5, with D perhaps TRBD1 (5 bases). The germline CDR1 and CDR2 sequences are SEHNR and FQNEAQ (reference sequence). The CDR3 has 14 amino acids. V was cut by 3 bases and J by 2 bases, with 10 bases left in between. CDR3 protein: CASSLFSGQETQYF. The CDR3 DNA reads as TGTGCCAGCAGCTTGTTTTCAGGGCAAGAGACCCAGTACTTC.

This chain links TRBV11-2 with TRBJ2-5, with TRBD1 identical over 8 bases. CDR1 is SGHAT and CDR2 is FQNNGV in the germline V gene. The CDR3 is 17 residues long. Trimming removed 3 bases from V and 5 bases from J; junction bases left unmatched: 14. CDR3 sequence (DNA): TGTGCCAGCAGCTTTCAGAAGTCCAGGGGGCTCGGGGAGACCCAGTACTTC. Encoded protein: CASSFQKSRGLGETQYF.

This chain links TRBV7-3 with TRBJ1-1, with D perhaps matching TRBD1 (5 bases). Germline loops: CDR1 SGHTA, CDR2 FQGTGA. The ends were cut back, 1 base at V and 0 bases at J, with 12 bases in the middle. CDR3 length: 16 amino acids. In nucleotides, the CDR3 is TGTGCCAGCAGCTTAAATTCGCGGGGGGTGAACACTGAAGCTTTCTTT. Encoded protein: CASSLNSRGVNTEAFF.

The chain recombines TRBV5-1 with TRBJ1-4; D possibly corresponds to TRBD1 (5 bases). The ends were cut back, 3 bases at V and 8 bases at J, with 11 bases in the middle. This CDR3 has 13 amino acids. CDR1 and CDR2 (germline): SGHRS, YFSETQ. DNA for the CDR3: TGCGCCAGCAGCTCGGGGGGAGAGGAAAAACTGTTTTTT. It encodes CASSSGGEEKLFF.

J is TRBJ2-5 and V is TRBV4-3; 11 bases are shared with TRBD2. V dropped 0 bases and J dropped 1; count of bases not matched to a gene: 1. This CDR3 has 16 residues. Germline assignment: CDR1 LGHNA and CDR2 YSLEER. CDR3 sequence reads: CASSQDLAGGQETQYF. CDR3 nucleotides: TGCGCCAGCAGCCAAGACCTAGCGGGGGGCCAAGAGACCCAGTACTTC.

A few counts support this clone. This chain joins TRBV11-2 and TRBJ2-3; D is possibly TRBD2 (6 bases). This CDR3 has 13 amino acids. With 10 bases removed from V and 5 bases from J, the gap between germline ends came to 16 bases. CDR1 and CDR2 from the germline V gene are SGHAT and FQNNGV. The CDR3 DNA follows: TGTGCCACCACGGGAGTGCGGGGAGATACGCAGTATTTT. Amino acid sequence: CATTGVRGDTQYF.

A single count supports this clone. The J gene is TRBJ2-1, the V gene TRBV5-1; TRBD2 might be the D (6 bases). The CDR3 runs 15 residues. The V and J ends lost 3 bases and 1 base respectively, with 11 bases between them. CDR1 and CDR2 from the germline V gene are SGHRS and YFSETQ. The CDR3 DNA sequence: TGCGCCAGCAGCTCCGGCGGGATTTCCTACAATGAGCAGTTCTTC. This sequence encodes CASSSGGISYNEQFF.

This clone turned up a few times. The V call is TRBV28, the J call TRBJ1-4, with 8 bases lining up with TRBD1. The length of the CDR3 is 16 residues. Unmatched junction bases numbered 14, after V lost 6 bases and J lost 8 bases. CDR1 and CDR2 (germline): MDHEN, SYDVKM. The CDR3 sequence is CASSGVVGTGLEKLFF. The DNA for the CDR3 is TGTGCCAGCAGCGGTGTTGTCGGGACAGGACTGGAAAAACTGTTTTTT.